The entry that follows covers one T cell receptor (beta chain) sequence. Its antigen remains undetermined. The record originates from a study of cytomegalovirus exposure and HLA in healthy donors (TCRdb year 2017). A note on the overall study: In an earlier analysis of 450 to 750 of the donors, 276 Gb of sequence data and some 120 million unique TCR beta sequences from about 180 million T cells were reported. An early release covering some 640 HLA-typed donors comprised about 300 gigabases of sequencing data and approximately 85 million unique TCR sequences. Among the approximately 420 genotyped donors, about 85% belonged to the genetic ancestry cluster associated with self-reported Caucasian donors. The study aimed to test whether cataloging public T cell receptors could reveal signatures of past pathogen exposure. The study used immunosequencing to profile the T cell repertoires of several hundred subjects and linked those repertoires to cytomegalovirus serostatus. Along with the approximately 700-subject first cohort, a separate validation cohort of roughly 110 different subjects was used. To predict cytomegalovirus infection status, the study brought together high-throughput TCR immunosequencing, statistical association of individual TCRs with disease status, and machine learning. A later analysis re-examined previously published TCR beta repertoires from roughly 650 donors and added high-resolution HLA genotyping to investigate patterns of TCR occurrence. Rather than drawing on any new phenotypic data, the later analysis identified candidate immune exposures from TCR beta sequences and the way those sequences occurred across donors. An earlier analysis of 500 to 650 of the donors applied high-throughput TCR beta sequencing to assess whether each TCR beta V gene segment acted as functional or pseudogenic. Donor age, sex, ethnicity and CMV serostatus were compiled alongside the repertoire data. A later genetic analysis took genome-wide SNP genotypes for about three fifths of the roughly 670 donors and used that subset as a discovery cohort. All discovery cohort repertoires had been generated on a single sequencing platform. HLA typing included class I and class II loci at four-digit resolution. Typing coverage varied by locus: roughly 620-640 donors for A, B, C, DRB1 and DQB1; approximately 520 for DQA1; approximately 610 for DPA1; about 450 for DPB1. Roughly 5 DR-DQ haplotypes were treated as single units for association and clustering because of strong linkage in the cohort. On average, 235,054 unique TCR beta nucleotide sequences were sequenced per donor among 398 genotyped donors of the cohort, with roughly a sixth of those sequences being non-productive. General conclusions and limits of the study: Most CMV-associated TCR beta chains appeared to be HLA-restricted in a later analysis, and the HLA associations seemed to be driven largely by CMV exposure. When HLA alleles, especially DR and DQ, strongly co-occurred, attributing TCR associations to individual alleles was difficult. A later genetic analysis associated a missense DCLRE1C variant with V-gene and J-gene trimming of TCR beta chains, and an independent cohort replicated the association. A few of the identified cytomegalovirus-associated TCR beta chains were confirmed in vitro to be specific for cytomegalovirus antigens. Several of the top co-occurrence clusters appeared to be linked to parvovirus B19, influenza, CMV and Epstein-Barr virus, according to a later analysis. While some public TCRs were present in many individuals, most TCR sequences turned up only very rarely across donors. In a later analysis, the rate of TCR association differed among HLA loci, with DRB1 alleles having the most associated TCRs and HLA-C alleles having the fewest. Presence/absence analyses assumed roughly uniform sequencing depth across donors, an assumption that may not hold. In a later analysis, HLA-associated TCR beta chains showed more clonal expansion and lower generation probabilities than non-associated chains that were equally common. Because counts were too low, seventeen rarely observed V segments, including chromosome 9 orphons, were left out of the earlier analysis of some 640 of the donors. It was suggested by the authors that the approach could potentially be generalized to other disease states and immunological phenotypes. A cluster of highly shared sequence variants was judged likely to represent a technical artifact of the sequencing pipeline. In a later genetic analysis, fewer N-insertions in productive TCRs were reported among donors in an Asian-associated ancestry cluster than the roughly 670-donor mean. In an earlier analysis of approximately 600 of the donors, most TCR beta V segments were observed in productive rearrangements about 87% or about 30% of the time, broadly matching IMGT annotations. Immune exposure information for the cohort was limited to CMV serostatus. Linkage disequilibrium might explain the correlated functional status among segregating V segments, but an unknown experimental factor could not be excluded. At a false discovery rate of 0.05, a later analysis linked some 17,000 TCR beta sequences to specific HLA alleles. The classifier was reported to diagnose cytomegalovirus status with high specificity and sensitivity in both the original cohort and the validation cohort. This cohort had only TCR beta chains sequenced, and the lack of alpha or paired-chain data limited which features could be detected. A total of 150 to 200 TCR beta chains were listed by the study as associated with cytomegalovirus. The 87-base-pair reads could not distinguish some IMGT-functional V segments, including TRBV6-2 and TRBV6-3, so those segments were excluded. A further reported finding was that TCR beta sequences accurately predicted the HLA-A and HLA-B alleles for most subjects in the first cohort. HLA typing was unavailable for some donors at each locus, so association tests used only the typed subset.

The cohort comprised 550 to 700 healthy bone marrow donors. Cohort members were all nominally healthy when sampled, although unrecorded immune exposures were likely present. The donor tested CMV seronegative and was one of the 352 seronegative cohort members. A peripheral blood sample was collected from each donor, and TCR beta sequencing was performed on peripheral blood mononuclear cells. Genomic DNA was extracted from the blood cell samples with the Qiagen DNeasy Blood Extraction Kit. Library preparation used the immunoSEQ multiplex PCR assay. The multiplex PCR relied on a mix of 60 forward primers for TCR Vbeta segments and 13 reverse primers for TCR Jbeta segments. Amplification of the CDR3 region of rearranged TCR beta genes was performed with a multiplex PCR assay on genomic DNA. The Illumina HiSeq System was used to sequence the amplified TCR beta libraries as 87-base-pair reads. The authors' analysis ran thus. A later analysis counted around 72 million unique TCR beta chains across the 550 to 700 repertoires, and roughly 10 million of these chains were shared by at least two donors. To remove PCR and sequencing errors, raw reads were error-corrected and collapsed into unique sequences using a nearest-neighbor algorithm that merged closely related sequences. CDR3 sequences were aligned to IMGT reference sequences to assign V, D and J gene segments. For a sequence to be retained, at least a six-nucleotide match to both a V gene segment and a J gene segment was required. Rearrangements were called productive when the CDR3 lacked stop codons and stayed in frame with V and J; all others were non-productive. Following IMGT convention, CDR3 was defined as the stretch from the second conserved V-encoded cysteine to the conserved J-encoded phenylalanine. The earlier analysis of some 580 of the donors excluded any sequence lacking an unambiguous match to a single V gene segment. In an earlier analysis of roughly 600 of the donors, a V segment was called functional when productive rearrangements were above 56.7%, and segregating when the standard deviation between donors exceeded 5%. A statistical classification framework was built for diagnosing cytomegalovirus status from the catalog of TCR beta chain sequences. In a later analysis, V and J genes were assigned by comparing TCR nucleotide sequences against IMGT/GENE-DB human TR gene sequences. Using the TCRdist pipeline, a later analysis assigned CDR3 sequences along with most-parsimonious VDJ recombination scenarios. A later analysis defined each TCR beta chain by its CDR3 amino acid sequence plus V-gene family, and excluded reads lacking a unique V-gene family. As a way to deal with suspected cross-contamination and a sequencing artifact, a later analysis dropped 450 to 700 nucleotide sequences that were highly shared and had low generation probability. In a later analysis, a clonal expansion index for each public chain was calculated from normalized within-repertoire ranks of inferred template counts. Generation probabilities in a later analysis came from a VDJ recombination model fitted to out-of-frame rearrangements, and those results were checked against IGoR. In a later analysis, hypergeometric tests were used to score TCR-TCR, TCR-HLA and TCR-CMV co-occurrence, with a repertoire-size bias correction applied to TCR pairs. In a later analysis, false discovery rates were estimated by permuting HLA or CMV assignments 20 times. In a later analysis, co-occurring TCRs were grouped using DBSCAN, and TCRdist sequence similarity was added for clustering within HLA-allele-positive subsets. Repertoires with fewer than 30,000 or more than 120,000 public chains were left out of co-occurrence clustering, as were a handful of repertoires with anomalous nucleotide sharing. The immuneACCESS repertoire file appears here via TCRdb, limited to in-frame rearrangements. These files lack a portion of the clones; in checked studies, under half of the deficit traces to unresolved V genes, and the cause of the others is not known. The V and J calls and the clone size are those of that table, but D and trimming were determined from the DNA. The table for this sample lists about 130,000 clones. Clones ranked in the top ten supply 2% of the sample.

V is reduced by 4 bases and J by 14 bases, leaving a spacing of 22 bases between them. Its CDR3 holds 14 amino acids, cysteine through phenylalanine. Just CDR3 DNA is preserved here, 42 bases in frame from base 1. The sequenced sample consisted of PBMCs. This receptor was taken from a woman aged 60 to 75 in good health and CMV-seronegative. This sequence uses TRBV5-3 and TRBJ2-1; the D segment could be TRBD2, given 6 matching bases. TRBV5-3 is annotated as an ORF whose role is uncertain. The CDR3 reads as follows: CARSPEVGRGKEFF. The bases are TGTGCCAGAAGCCCGGAGGTTGGACGGGGGAAGGAGTTCTTC.